This record covers a single TCR beta chain. The data were taken from a study of response to subunit inactivated influenza vaccine. TCRdb independently ran MiXCR on the RT-PCR reads; one entry per CDR3 protein. In the table there are about 540,000 distinct CDR3 sequences, around 21% of which are singletons. The CDR3 has 14 residues. Germline loops: CDR1 MNHEY, CDR2 SVGEGT. The germline V and J ends were trimmed by 7 bases and 4 bases, with 13 bases remaining between them. This sample also appeared in a second study, on T cells expressing NK-cell markers. From that study: 5'RACE template switching with UMIs generated TCR beta cDNA.

This clonotype was obtained from a man aged 45 to 65 who received an inactivated influenza vaccine. The specimen comprised CD4+ T cells sorted from PBMCs, sampled 11 to 12 days after vaccination. V and J are TRBV6-2 or TRBV6-3 and TRBJ2-2; possible D gene TRBD1, 6 bases. The CDR3 sequence: CASTLDRFTGELFF. For the CDR3, the DNA is TGTGCCAGCACCCTGGACAGATTCACCGGGGAGCTGTTTTTT.